The 32 T cell receptor beta chains presented below share a single source sample, sequenced in a study of shared clonotypes between healthy human individuals. Only in-frame clones appear in the TCRdb table, and some are missing; sequencing was by immunoSEQ multiplex PCR. There are about 1.5 million clones in the sample; 95% to 99% occur only once, and about 0.45% lies in the top ten. The specimen was naive CD4+ T cells sorted from blood. Indicated subset: CD45RA+ positively selected. Source of these receptors: a man under 40 in good health.

The rearrangement joins TRBV7-2 to TRBJ1-1, with a possible D match to TRBD1 (5 bases). V lost 6 bases and J lost 0, with 11 bases in between. CDR1 and CDR2 (germline): SGHTA, FQGNSA. CDR3 size: 14 residues. The CDR3 protein is CASRRQNMNTEAFF. In DNA, the CDR3 is TGTGCCAGCAGACGACAGAACATGAACACTGAAGCTTTCTTT.

The chain has TRBV7-2 and TRBJ2-3; D could derive from TRBD1 or TRBD2 (5 bases each). Germline V gene sequence: CDR1 SGHTA, CDR2 FQGNSA. The CDR3 has 13 residues. V was trimmed by 5 bases and J by 5 bases, leaving 11 bases between them. The CDR3 is CASSLRDLDTQYF. CDR3 nucleotide sequence: TGTGCCAGCAGCCTCCGGGACCTAGATACGCAGTATTTT.

The chain combines TRBV5-1 with TRBJ2-7, with 10 positions matching TRBD2. The CDR3 is made up of 15 amino acids. The V gene's germline CDR1 is SGHRS and CDR2 YFSETQ. V was clipped by 3 bases and J by 5 bases; unmatched bases: 8. As DNA, the CDR3 is TGCGCCAGCAGCTGGACTCCTAGCGGGAGTAACGAGCAGTACTTC. It yields the protein CASSWTPSGSNEQYF. The variable domain in full, completed from reference TRBV5-1 and TRBJ2-7, reads KAGVTQTPRYLIKTRGQQVTLSCSPISGHRSVSWYQQTPGQGLQFLFEYFSETQRNKGNFPGRFSGRQFSNSRSEMNVSTLELGDSALYLCASSWTPSGSNEQYFGPGTRLTVT.

This clone was seen only once. The chain carries TRBV7-9 and TRBJ1-4; D is unclear. In germline, CDR1 is SEHNR, CDR2 FQNEAQ (reference sequence). The ends were cut back, 2 bases at V and 0 bases at J, with 7 bases in the middle. This CDR3 has 15 residues. The CDR3 protein is CASSLRFPTNEKLFF. The CDR3 nucleotides read TGTGCCAGCAGCTTAAGGTTTCCAACTAATGAAAAACTGTTTTTT. Using reference TRBV7-9 and TRBJ1-4 for the parts outside the CDR3, the full variable domain is DTGVSQNPRHKITKRGQNVTFRCDPISEHNRLYWYRQTLGQGPEFLTYFQNEAQLEKSRLLSDRFSAERPKGSFSTLEIQRTEQGDSAMYLCASSLRFPTNEKLFFGSGTQLSVL.

V gene TRBV27 combines with J gene TRBJ2-7; D might be TRBD1 or TRBD2, each matching 5 bases. The CDR3 runs 17 residues. V gave up 4 bases and J gave up 2 bases, with 21 bases separating them. Germline V gene lookup returns CDR1 MNHEY and CDR2 SMNVEV (reference sequence). Here the CDR3 DNA reads TGTGCCAGCAGTTGGACTCGAACCGGGACCGTCACCTACGAGCAGTACTTC. Its protein is CASSWTRTGTVTYEQYF.

V usage is TRBV6-5 and J usage is TRBJ2-7; D may be TRBD1 (5 bases). V gave up 2 bases and J gave up 2 bases, with 13 bases separating them. CDR1 and CDR2 (germline): MNHEY, SVGAGI. This CDR3 is built from 15 residues. Here the CDR3 reads CASSYTRQSPYEQYF. Here the CDR3 DNA reads TGTGCCAGCAGTTACACCCGACAGTCACCCTACGAGCAGTACTTC.

This sequence joins TRBV27 and TRBJ1-5; 8 bases are a match to TRBD1. Germline V CDR1 and CDR2: MNHEY, SMNVEV (reference sequence). The V and J ends lost 8 bases and 5 bases, in that order; junction bases with no gene match: 5. CDR3 length: 13 amino acids. CDR3 sequence reads: CASGGQGDQPQHF. As DNA, the CDR3 is TGTGCCAGCGGAGGACAGGGCGATCAGCCCCAGCATTTT.

The chain employs TRBV11-3 and TRBJ1-1, with TRBD1 identical over 9 bases. Per germline, CDR1 SGHNT and CDR2 YENEEA. V trimming: 1 base; J trimming: 1 base; junction bases outside the gene matches: 1. This CDR3 is built from 15 residues. The CDR3 spells CASSLAGQGNTEAFF. The DNA of the CDR3 is TGTGCCAGCAGCTTAGCGGGACAGGGGAACACTGAAGCTTTCTTT.

The V and J genes are TRBV20-1 and TRBJ2-2; the D is unclear. Germline V gene lookup returns CDR1 DFQATT and CDR2 SNEGSKA (reference sequence). V was cut by 3 bases and J by 6 bases, with 5 bases left in between. The CDR3 covers 11 residues. CDR3 residues: CSASSPGELFF. CDR3 in DNA: TGCAGTGCTAGTTCACCCGGGGAGCTGTTTTTT.

The chain joins TRBV5-6 to TRBJ2-7; maybe TRBD2 (5 bases). The CDR3 runs 14 residues. Per germline, CDR1 SGHDT and CDR2 YYEEEE. V lost 1 base to trimming and J lost 3 bases, with 11 bases between them. This chain's CDR3 is CASSLIGVDYEQYF. The DNA of the CDR3 is TGTGCCAGCAGCTTGATCGGGGTAGACTACGAGCAGTACTTC. The whole variable domain, remainder taken from reference TRBV5-6 and TRBJ2-7, is DAGVTQSPTHLIKTRGQQVTLRCSPKSGHDTVSWYQQALGQGPQFIFQYYEEEERQRGNFPDRFSGHQFPNYSSELNVNALLLGDSALYLCASSLIGVDYEQYFGPGTRLTVT.

The J gene is TRBJ1-1, the V gene TRBV5-1, with D tentatively TRBD1 (6 bases). The V and J ends lost 7 bases and 3 bases respectively, with 16 bases between them. CDR3 length: 14 residues. The germline V gene encodes CDR1 SGHRS and CDR2 YFSETQ. DNA of the CDR3: TGCGCCAGCCGGACCGGGACAACTGACACTGAAGCTTTCTTT. Its protein product is CASRTGTTDTEAFF.

V and J are TRBV5-4 and TRBJ2-5, with D perhaps TRBD1 or TRBD2 (7 bases each). V was shortened by 6 bases and J by 0 bases, with 15 bases between the two germline ends. Germline V gene lookup returns CDR1 SGHNT and CDR2 YYREEE (reference sequence). This CDR3 comprises 15 residues. CDR3 DNA: TGTGCCAGCACCCCAGGGGGGGGGTACCAAGAGACCCAGTACTTC. Amino acid sequence: CASTPGGGYQETQYF.

This chain uses TRBV6-4 with TRBJ2-1; D perhaps matches TRBD2 (6 bases). From germline, CDR1 is MRHNA and CDR2 SNTAGT. The CDR3 runs 10 residues. V shed 6 bases and J shed 9 bases, with 6 bases lying between them. Here the CDR3 reads CASREGEQFF. CDR3 sequence (DNA): TGTGCCAGCAGGGAGGGTGAGCAGTTCTTC.

CDR3 amino acids: CASRTTGRSSYEQYF. Here the CDR3 DNA reads TGTGCCAGCAGAACTACAGGCAGGAGCTCCTACGAGCAGTACTTC. The chain combines TRBV6-5 with TRBJ2-7, with a weak D call TRBD1 (5 bases). V was trimmed by 6 bases and J by 0 bases, leaving 15 bases between them. The CDR3 extends over 15 amino acids. CDR1 and CDR2 from the germline V gene are MNHEY and SVGAGI.

As DNA, the CDR3 is TGTGCCAGCACCTTGGGGGCAGGGGATAATGAAAAACTGTTTTTT. Protein product: CASTLGAGDNEKLFF. The gene calls are TRBV28 and TRBJ1-4, with D possibly being TRBD1 (6 bases). The CDR3 loop spans 15 amino acids. V shed 7 bases and J shed 4 bases, with 16 bases lying between them. CDR1 is MDHEN, CDR2 SYDVKM, per germline. Full variable domain (outside the CDR3, taken from reference TRBV28 and TRBJ1-4): DVKVTQSSRYLVKRTGEKVFLECVQDMDHENMFWYRQDPGLGLRLIYFSYDVKMKEKGDIPEGYSVSREKKERFSLILESASTNQTSMYLCASTLGAGDNEKLFFGSGTQLSVL.

The genes are TRBV2 and TRBJ2-7; TRBD2 aligns across 8 bases. The CDR3 consists of 13 residues. With V trimmed by 5 bases and J by 4 bases, 4 bases remained unmatched. CDR1 and CDR2 (germline): SNHLY, FYNNEI. CDR3 loop: CASSSGSGYEQYF. The CDR3 region has the DNA TGTGCCAGCAGTAGCGGGAGTGGATACGAGCAGTACTTC.

The chain uses TRBV7-2 and TRBJ2-1, with unresolved D. The CDR3 extends over 15 amino acids. Germline CDR1 SGHTA, CDR2 FQGNSA. V shed 0 bases and J shed 3 bases, with 9 bases lying between them. CDR3 nucleotides: TGTGCCAGCAGCTTAGCGTGGGCAGGCTACAATGAGCAGTTCTTC. Amino acids: CASSLAWAGYNEQFF. The full variable domain, rest sourced from reference TRBV7-2 and TRBJ2-1, is GAGVSQSPSNKVTEKGKDVELRCDPISGHTALYWYRQSLGQGLEFLIYFQGNSAPDKSGLPSDRFSAERTGGSVSTLTIQRTQQEDSAVYLCASSLAWAGYNEQFFGPGTRLTVL.

The chain has TRBV18 and TRBJ1-2, with D possibly TRBD1 on 5 matching bases. Per germline, CDR1 KGHSH and CDR2 LQKENI. This CDR3 region has 15 residues. Trimming cost V 6 bases and J 4 bases, with 18 bases left between them. CDR3 in DNA: TGTGCCAGCTCCTTGGCCGGGACCGGCGCCTATGGCTACACCTTC. This codes for CASSLAGTGAYGYTF.

The J gene is TRBJ2-6, the V gene TRBV5-6, with TRBD1 matching over 12 bases. The trim removed 4 bases at V and 4 bases at J, leaving 12 bases unmatched. The CDR3 extends over 19 amino acids. The germline V gene encodes CDR1 SGHDT and CDR2 YYEEEE. CDR3 coding DNA: TGTGCCAGCAGCCGAATACCGGGACAGGGGGCGAGCGGGGCCAACGTCCTGACTTTC. Its protein product is CASSRIPGQGASGANVLTF.

V and J are TRBV7-9 and TRBJ1-2; D remains ambiguous. This CDR3 spans 13 amino acids. Germline V CDR1 and CDR2: SEHNR, FQNEAQ (reference sequence). V lost 5 bases and J 4 bases, leaving 11 bases between the germline ends. The CDR3 DNA reads TGTGCCAGCAGCCTCCAGAACCTCTATGGCTACACCTTC. It is translated as CASSLQNLYGYTF.

In DNA, the CDR3 is TGCGCCAGCAGCCAAGTCCTGACGGGGAACTACGAGCAGTACTTC. This gives the protein CASSQVLTGNYEQYF. The rearrangement uses TRBV4-3 and TRBJ2-7; the D gene is possibly TRBD2 (5 bases). Trimming stripped 1 base from V and 3 bases from J, with 13 bases between. Germline CDR1 reads LGHNA; CDR2 reads YSLEER. This CDR3 contains 15 residues.

This chain joins TRBV7-9 and TRBJ2-2; D gene uncertain. V lost 2 bases to trimming and J lost 3 bases, with 13 bases between them. The CDR3 is 16 residues long. Germline V gene data show CDR1 as SEHNR and CDR2 as FQNEAQ (reference sequence). The CDR3, as DNA: TGTGCCAGCAGCTTACGAGGCCTTCCAGACACCGGGGAGCTGTTTTTT. Translating it yields CASSLRGLPDTGELFF. Filled out from reference TRBV7-9 and TRBJ2-2, the complete variable domain reads DTGVSQNPRHKITKRGQNVTFRCDPISEHNRLYWYRQTLGQGPEFLTYFQNEAQLEKSRLLSDRFSAERPKGSFSTLEIQRTEQGDSAMYLCASSLRGLPDTGELFFGEGSRLTVL.

This chain uses TRBV7-6 with TRBJ2-3; D may be TRBD1 or TRBD2 (5 bases each). Germline values: CDR1 SGHVS, CDR2 FNYEAQ. This CDR3 is 14 amino acids long. With 5 bases removed from V and 5 bases from J, the gap between germline ends came to 14 bases. CDR3 sequence: CASSPGTGKDTQYF. The CDR3 nucleotides are TGTGCCAGCAGCCCCGGGACGGGTAAAGATACGCAGTATTTT.

A remark on this clone: Other DNA sequences in this sample translate to the same CDR3. The chain employs TRBV18 and TRBJ2-3; 8 nucleotides match TRBD2. CDR3 length: 15 residues. The J segment lost 2 bases and the V segment lost 5 bases, leaving 6 bases of the junction unmatched. Germline lookup yields CDR1 KGHSH and CDR2 LQKENI. The CDR3 DNA is TGTGCCAGCTCATCCCTAGCGGGTCCCACAGATACGCAGTATTTT. This codes for CASSSLAGPTDTQYF.

CDR3 bases: TGTGCCAGCAGCCGGGGCTCAGACTATGGCTACACCTTC. Its protein product is CASSRGSDYGYTF. The V and J genes are TRBV14 and TRBJ1-2; D is possibly TRBD1 (5 bases). From germline, CDR1 is SGHDN and CDR2 FVKESK. The length of the CDR3 is 13 residues. The V and J ends lost 4 bases and 3 bases respectively, with 9 bases between them.

The J gene is TRBJ1-2, the V gene TRBV9, with 9 positions matching TRBD1. Per germline, CDR1 SGDLS and CDR2 YYNGEE. CDR3 length: 15 residues. V lost 3 bases to trimming and J lost 4 bases; unmatched junction nucleotides: 7. CDR3: CASSASGTGSYGYTF. In DNA, the CDR3 is TGTGCCAGCAGCGCCTCCGGGACAGGGAGCTATGGCTACACCTTC.

This clone was detected only once. The chain employs TRBV2 and TRBJ2-4; 8 nucleotides line up with TRBD2. V shed 10 bases and J 5 bases; nucleotides not matched to a gene: 19. CDR3 size: 17 residues. The germline CDR1 and CDR2 sequences are SNHLY and FYNNEI. The CDR3 DNA follows: TGTGCCATCCGGGGGGCCTTCCGGGAGGGTAGCGAAAACATTCAGTACTTC. It encodes CAIRGAFREGSENIQYF.

This sequence joins TRBV19 and TRBJ2-3; D remains unclear. There are 14 residues in the CDR3. V was clipped by 1 base and J by 3 bases, with 8 bases between them. CDR1 and CDR2 from the germline V gene are LNHDA and SQIVND (reference sequence). CDR3 sequence reads: CASSIGSRTDTQYF. In DNA, the CDR3 is TGTGCCAGTAGTATAGGCAGCCGAACAGATACGCAGTATTTT. The full variable domain, with the rest looked up from reference TRBV19 and TRBJ2-3, is DGGITQSPKYLFRKEGQNVTLSCEQNLNHDAMYWYRQDPGQGLRLIYYSQIVNDFQKGDIAEGYSVSREKKESFPLTVTSAQKNPTAFYLCASSIGSRTDTQYFGPGTRLTVL.

Note on this clone: This sample includes further DNA sequences coding for the same CDR3. The V gene is TRBV5-1, the J gene TRBJ2-1, with 9 bases fitting TRBD2. The J segment lost 10 bases and the V segment lost 7 bases, leaving 9 bases of the junction unmatched. Germline-derived CDR1 and CDR2 are SGHRS and YFSETQ. The CDR3 extends over 13 amino acids. CDR3 sequence (DNA): TGCGCCAGCGGCCTTAGCGGGAGCGGGGAGCAGTTCTTC. This translates into CASGLSGSGEQFF.

Note on this clone: At the DNA level, this CDR3 is encoded by other sequences in the same sample as well. V usage is TRBV6-5 and J usage is TRBJ2-7; D ambiguous. The CDR3 extends over 13 amino acids. Germline V gives CDR1 MNHEY, CDR2 SVGAGI. Between the trimmed V and J ends, which lost 0 bases and 4 bases, there was a span of 7 bases. CDR3: CASSYSGTYEQYF. The DNA for the CDR3 is TGTGCCAGCAGTTACTCAGGAACTTACGAGCAGTACTTC.

This chain connects TRBV6-1 to TRBJ2-1, with TRBD2 matching over 10 bases. The CDR3 has 14 amino acids. J lost 7 bases, V lost 6 bases, and 6 bases had no gene match. Germline V gene data show CDR1 as MNHNS and CDR2 as SASEGT. The CDR3 DNA sequence: TGTGCCAGCAGGTCTAGCGGGAGTTGGAATGAGCAGTTCTTC. Protein: CASRSSGSWNEQFF.

The V and J genes are TRBV6-6 and TRBJ2-7, with TRBD2 matching 9 bases. Germline assignment: CDR1 MNHNY and CDR2 SVGAGI (reference sequence). Germline trimming cut 9 bases from V and 5 bases from J; bases unmatched to any gene: 8. The CDR3 extends over 13 amino acids. CDR3 DNA sequence: TGTGCCAGTTGGGCGGGAGGGCCTGACGAGCAGTACTTC. Its protein is CASWAGGPDEQYF.